The next 32 T cell receptor beta chains were all read from a single sample in a study of monozygotic twins with inflammatory bowel disease (dated by TCRdb to the late 2010s). The library was obtained by 5' RACE. The data were produced on an Illumina HiSeq 2500. TCRdb reprocessed the reads, reporting each CDR3 protein sequence once and no DNA. This sample's table has entries for fewer than 550,000 distinct CDR3 sequences. The ten biggest clones cover 2.4% of the sample. The sample consisted of blood. The receptors shown here come from a human donor with ulcerative colitis or Crohn's disease, or a healthy co-twin of an affected twin (not recorded which).

This rearrangement joins TRBV19 to TRBJ2-3; as DNA is missing, the TRBD1 call by TCRdb cannot be tested. Germline lookup yields CDR1 LNHDA and CDR2 SQIVND (reference sequence). The CDR3 has 14 amino acids. CDR3 amino acids: CASSGTKRTDTQYF.

The V call is TRBV11-2, the J call TRBJ2-2; TCRdb designates TRBD2, a call that cannot be tested without DNA. The germline gives CDR1 SGHAT, CDR2 FQNNGV. The CDR3 spans 15 residues. This CDR3 reads CASSLPHGAPGELFF.

This chain uses TRBV6-2 or TRBV6-3 with TRBJ2-7; TCRdb outputs TRBD2, but without DNA this stays unchecked. Germline assignment: CDR1 MNHEY and CDR2 SVGEGT. This CDR3 is 16 amino acids long. The CDR3 region is CASSWPMGDFPHEQYF.

V is TRBV15 and J is TRBJ2-3; absent DNA, TCRdb's TRBD1 call cannot be checked. The CDR3 extends over 19 amino acids. Germline lookup yields CDR1 LNHNV and CDR2 YYDKDF (reference sequence). The CDR3 sequence: CATSRDEDDRGIFTDTQYF.

The chain carries TRBV30 and TRBJ2-7; the TRBD1 assignment by TCRdb is unverifiable without DNA. The CDR3 is 14 amino acids. Germline loops: CDR1 GTSNPN, CDR2 SVGIG (reference sequence). The CDR3 is CGSTVPPLHYEQYF. Looking up the rest from reference TRBV30 and TRBJ2-7 gives the full variable domain: SQTIHQWPATLVQPVGSPLSLECTVEGTSNPNLYWYRQAAGRGLQLLFYSVGIGQISSEVPQNLSASRPQDRQFILSSKKLLLSDSGFYLCGSTVPPLHYEQYFGPGTRLTVT.

V gene TRBV6-1 combines with J gene TRBJ2-2; TCRdb proposes TRBD1, but this gene call is untestable without DNA. CDR1 is MNHNS and CDR2 is SASEGT in the germline V gene. This CDR3 has 14 amino acids. This chain's CDR3 is CASNGGLYTGELFF.

The CDR3 is CSARPPGQGRSYNEQFF. The chain carries TRBV20-1 and TRBJ2-1; TCRdb's D gene call, TRBD1, goes unchecked for lack of DNA. Germline CDR1 and CDR2: DFQATT and SNEGSKA (reference sequence). The CDR3 runs 17 residues.

V usage is TRBV4-1 and J usage is TRBJ2-3; the D gene TCRdb calls, TRBD1, cannot be checked with no DNA. The CDR3 length is 14 residues. From germline, CDR1 is MGHRA and CDR2 YSYEKL. The CDR3 sequence is CASSQHRGTDTQYF.

V and J are TRBV5-6 and TRBJ1-5; TCRdb designates TRBD1, a call that cannot be tested without DNA. The CDR3 contains 13 residues. Germline V gene lookup returns CDR1 SGHDT and CDR2 YYEEEE. The CDR3 reads CASSQGAEQPQHF.

The V gene is TRBV4-2, the J gene TRBJ1-5; TCRdb outputs TRBD1, but without DNA this stays unchecked. The CDR3 length is 15 residues. Per germline, CDR1 LGHNA and CDR2 YNFKEQ. The CDR3 loop is CASNEVQGSNQPQHF.

This sequence joins TRBV9 and TRBJ2-1. This CDR3 has 15 amino acids. Per the germline V gene, CDR1 is SGDLS and CDR2 is YYNGEE. CDR3 residues: CASSSTVTSYNEQFF.

The rearrangement links TRBV16 to TRBJ2-3; there is no DNA to check the TCRdb D call of TRBD2. The CDR3 consists of 16 residues. Germline CDR1 and CDR2: KGHSY and FQNENV. The CDR3 region is CASSQRVQAPTDTQYF.

V is TRBV11-2 and J is TRBJ1-2; TCRdb's D call of TRBD1 is untestable without DNA. From germline, CDR1 is SGHAT and CDR2 FQNNGV. This CDR3 comprises 17 residues. The chain's CDR3 is CASSLGWPGVTNYGYTF.

V usage is TRBV6-1 and J usage is TRBJ2-1; the TCRdb call, TRBD1, lacks DNA for checking. The V gene's germline CDR1 is MNHNS and CDR2 SASEGT. This CDR3 comprises 14 residues. Here the CDR3 reads CASLTGGKDNEQFF.

The chain has TRBV20-1 and TRBJ1-2. The germline gives CDR1 DFQATT, CDR2 SNEGSKA (reference sequence). The CDR3 extends over 12 amino acids. The CDR3 here is CSGRELTDGYTF.

V is TRBV6-1 and J is TRBJ1-5. This CDR3 region has 16 residues. Per germline, CDR1 MNHNS and CDR2 SASEGT. The chain's CDR3 is CAEKGTASAGNQPQHF.

The J gene is TRBJ2-2, the V gene TRBV7-3. CDR3 length: 13 amino acids. Germline-derived CDR1 and CDR2 are SGHTA and FQGTGA. The chain's CDR3 is CASSFDPAGELFF.

The genes are TRBV28 and TRBJ2-6; absent DNA, TCRdb's TRBD1 call cannot be checked. CDR1 is MDHEN and CDR2 is SYDVKM in the germline V gene. CDR3 size: 17 residues. This CDR3 is CASSWDRTLSGANVLTF.

The chain links TRBV14 to TRBJ2-1; TCRdb lists TRBD2, though no DNA is available to test this call. The CDR3 consists of 16 residues. CDR1 and CDR2 from the germline V gene are SGHDN and FVKESK. CDR3 amino acids: CASSPMGLAGPNEQFF.

The chain is built from TRBV4-3 and TRBJ2-7; lacking DNA, the TRBD2 call made by TCRdb goes unchecked. Germline V gene sequence: CDR1 LGHNA, CDR2 YSLEER. The CDR3 runs to 14 residues. The CDR3 is CASSLKGRESEQYF.

V usage is TRBV4-2 and J usage is TRBJ2-1; TCRdb's D call, TRBD1, is unchecked because there is no DNA. This CDR3 region has 14 residues. Germline CDR1 reads LGHNA; CDR2 reads YNFKEQ. CDR3 sequence reads: CASSPSGLGGEQFF.

The chain has TRBV28 and TRBJ1-1. The CDR3 runs 17 residues. The V gene's germline CDR1 is MDHEN and CDR2 SYDVKM. The CDR3 spells CASSLLPVLSLNTEAFF.

The chain is built from TRBV28 and TRBJ2-6; TCRdb names TRBD1, which stays unverified in the absence of DNA. Germline V gene data show CDR1 as MDHEN and CDR2 as SYDVKM. The CDR3 runs 14 residues. The CDR3 reads CASSFPAGANVLTF.

The rearrangement links TRBV5-6 to TRBJ2-2; the D call of TRBD1 rests on TCRdb alone, since no DNA is present to check it. The CDR3 has 14 residues. The germline gives CDR1 SGHDT, CDR2 YYEEEE. CDR3 protein: CASQGTANTGELFF.

The V gene is TRBV20-1, the J gene TRBJ2-1; TCRdb's D call, TRBD2, is unchecked because there is no DNA. The CDR3 is 14 amino acids. CDR1 and CDR2 (germline): DFQATT, SNEGSKA (reference sequence). The CDR3 reads CSAFEASGYNEQFF.

The genes are TRBV7-9 and TRBJ2-5; TCRdb returns TRBD1, unconfirmable since there is no DNA. Germline V CDR1 and CDR2: SEHNR, FQNEAQ (reference sequence). CDR3 length equals 14 residues. The CDR3 reads CASSAGVGQETQYF.

This chain links TRBV10-3 with TRBJ2-7. There are 12 residues in the CDR3. CDR1 is ENHRY and CDR2 is SYGVKD in the germline V gene. The CDR3 loop is CAISPKDYEQYF.

The V and J genes are TRBV29-1 and TRBJ1-2. CDR3 length: 12 amino acids. Per the germline V gene, CDR1 is SQVTM and CDR2 is ANQGSEA. The CDR3 loop reads CSVVAPNYGYTF.

This chain connects TRBV4-1 to TRBJ1-3; TCRdb selects TRBD1, and the lack of DNA leaves this call unchecked. The CDR3 runs 17 residues. Germline V gene sequence: CDR1 MGHRA, CDR2 YSYEKL. CDR3: CASSIDREWGQGNTIYF.

This sequence joins TRBV19 and TRBJ1-5; TCRdb indicates TRBD1, and absent DNA this call remains unverified. Germline V gene data show CDR1 as LNHDA and CDR2 as SQIVND (reference sequence). The CDR3 is 16 residues long. The CDR3 loop is CASTPTGRLSNQPQHF.

The chain is built from TRBV20-1 and TRBJ2-5; TCRdb selects TRBD1, and the lack of DNA leaves this call unchecked. Germline CDR1 and CDR2: DFQATT and SNEGSKA (reference sequence). This CDR3 contains 14 residues. CDR3 protein: CSAGPGTAQETQYF.

The chain uses TRBV4-3 and TRBJ1-1. The length of the CDR3 is 14 residues. The V gene's germline CDR1 is LGHNA and CDR2 YSLEER. CDR3: CASSQGRRNTEAFF.